The sequence of this T cell receptor beta chain was determined in a study of shared clonotypes between healthy human individuals. The V segment lost 0 bases and the J segment 1 base; nucleotides outside the gene matches: 5. The germline gives CDR1 SGHRS, CDR2 YFSETQ. The CDR3 is made up of 17 amino acids. The data were produced by immunoSEQ multiplex PCR, yet TCRdb's version contains in-frame clones alone and is incomplete. The table shows roughly 2 million clones, with around 96% occurring only once. It was CD45RO-negative cells, positively selected for CCR7, that made up naive CD8 cells, with terminally differentiated effector memory CD45RA+ cells excluded.

The rearrangement uses TRBV5-1 and TRBJ2-1; 9 bases agree with TRBD2. This sequence originates from a man aged 18 to 35 in good health. The sequencing sample was made of naive CD8+ T cells sorted from blood. The CDR3 region has the DNA TGCGCCAGCAGCTTGGATTGGCGGGAGGGTTCCTACAATGAGCAGTTCTTC. This encodes CASSLDWREGSYNEQFF.